The text below deals with one T cell receptor (beta chain). The naive CD8 population came from CD45RO-negative cells selected for CCR7, without terminally differentiated effector memory CD45RA+ cells. Repertoires were generated with immunoSEQ multiplex PCR, while TCRdb's copy carries only in-frame clones and drops some. The data contain about 580,000 clones, 98% of them singletons. CDR1 MGHRA and CDR2 YSYEKL come from the germline V gene. Between the trimmed V and J ends, which lost 5 bases and 9 bases, there was a span of 14 bases. This CDR3 spans 13 amino acids. This entry comes from a study of shared clonotypes between healthy human individuals.

The TCR comes from a man aged 25 to 45 in good health. The rearrangement links TRBV4-1 to TRBJ2-1; D might be TRBD1 or TRBD2, each matching 5 bases. The sequencing sample was made of naive CD8+ T cells sorted from blood. CDR3 nucleotide sequence: TGCGCCAGCAGCAACCCATCGGGGCGTGAGCAGTTCTTC. Protein: CASSNPSGREQFF.